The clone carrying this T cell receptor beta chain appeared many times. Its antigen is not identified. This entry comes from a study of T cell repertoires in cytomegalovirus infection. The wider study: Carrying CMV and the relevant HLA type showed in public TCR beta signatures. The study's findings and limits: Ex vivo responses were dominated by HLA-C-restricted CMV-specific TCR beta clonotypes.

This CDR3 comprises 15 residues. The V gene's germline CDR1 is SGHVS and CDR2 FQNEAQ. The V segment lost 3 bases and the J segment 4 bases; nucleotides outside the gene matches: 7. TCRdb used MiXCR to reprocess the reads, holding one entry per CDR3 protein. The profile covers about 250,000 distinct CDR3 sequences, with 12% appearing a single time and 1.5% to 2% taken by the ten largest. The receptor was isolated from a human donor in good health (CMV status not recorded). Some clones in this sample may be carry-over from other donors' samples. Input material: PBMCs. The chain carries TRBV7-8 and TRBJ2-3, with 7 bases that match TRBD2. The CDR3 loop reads CASSFRLAGADTQYF. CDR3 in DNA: TGTGCCAGCAGCTTCCGACTAGCCGGCGCAGATACGCAGTATTTT.